Listed here are 18 T cell receptor beta chains from one sample, sequenced in a study of T cells in Graves' hyperthyroidism and ophthalmopathy. Amplification yielded TCR beta CDR3 regions, with RNA transcripts as the source. TCR CDR3 underwent first-round RT-PCR with the HTBI primer set. Using its own MiXCR run on the multiplex PCR reads, TCRdb lists one record per CDR3 protein. The table lists some 300,000 distinct CDR3 sequences, 15% to 20% of them singletons. The source material was blood. The receptors shown here come from a man under 40 with Graves' hyperthyroidism.

This clonotype has only a few counts. This chain connects TRBV20-1 to TRBJ2-3, with D unresolved. Germline assignment: CDR1 DFQATT and CDR2 SNEGSKA (reference sequence). The V gene lost 4 bases and the J gene lost 0 bases, with 14 bases spanning the gap. There are 15 residues in the CDR3. This chain's CDR3 is CSAILPSSSTDTQYF. CDR3 sequence (DNA): TGCAGTGCTATTTTACCGAGTTCTAGCACAGATACGCAGTATTTT.

The V and J genes are TRBV5-4 and TRBJ2-7; 10 nucleotides align to TRBD1. CDR3 size: 15 residues. CDR1 is SGHNT and CDR2 is YYREEE in the germline V gene (reference sequence). V lost 4 bases to trimming and J lost 6 bases; unmatched junction nucleotides: 10. The chain's CDR3 is CASSRPGQGPREQYF. Here the CDR3 DNA reads TGTGCCAGCAGCAGACCGGGACAGGGGCCACGCGAGCAGTACTTC.

This clonotype has more than one count but fewer than ten. This chain joins TRBV13 and TRBJ2-7; perhaps TRBD2 as D (7 bases). The CDR3 runs to 15 residues. V gave up 5 bases and J gave up 3 bases, with 17 bases separating them. The germline gives CDR1 PRHDT, CDR2 FYEKMQ (reference sequence). The CDR3 region has the DNA TGTGCCAGCAGCCCAAGGGGGAGGGCCAGCTACGAGCAGTACTTC. This codes for CASSPRGRASYEQYF.

The sample holds many counts of this clonotype. V and J are TRBV2 and TRBJ2-7; D call uncertain. Germline CDR1 reads SNHLY; CDR2 reads FYNNEI. The CDR3 length is 13 residues. V gave up 1 base and J gave up 3 bases, with 7 bases separating them. The DNA of the CDR3 is TGTGCCAGCAGTGAAGAACAGAACTACGAGCAGTACTTC. This codes for CASSEEQNYEQYF.

With regard to this clonotype: One base away lies a much larger clone, so this may be a sequencing read error. The chain links TRBV7-8 to TRBJ2-5; 9 nucleotides match TRBD1. The CDR3 contains 18 residues. Germline CDR1 is SGHVS and CDR2 is FQNEAQ. The CDR3 sequence: CASSSGTGSFSRWETKYF. The CDR3 nucleotides read TGTGCCAGCAGCTCCGGGACAGGGTCCTTTTCACGGTGGGAGACCAAGTACTTC.

A word on this clonotype: This may arise from a read error, as a much more abundant clone is one base away. The chain recombines TRBV20-1 with TRBJ1-1; D perhaps matches TRBD1 (5 bases). The CDR3 contains 11 residues. Looked up from germline, CDR1 is DFQATT and CDR2 is SNEGSKA (reference sequence). The V gene lost 1 base and the J gene lost 11 bases, with 11 bases spanning the gap. The CDR3 DNA is TGCAGTGCTAGAGCCGGGACCTCGGCTTTCTTT. Amino acid sequence: CSARAGTSAFF.

This clonotype was counted a single time. Just one base apart from a much larger clone, this may be a read error. This chain connects TRBV28 to TRBJ1-5; perhaps TRBD1 as D (6 bases). Germline loops: CDR1 MDHEN, CDR2 SYDVKM. This CDR3 has 13 amino acids. For the CDR3, the DNA is TGTGCCGGCAGAACGACGGGGGCCCAGCCCCAGCATTTT. Translated: CAGRTTGAQPQHF.

This clonotype was counted ten times or more. The chain links TRBV7-8 to TRBJ2-3; 11 bases map to TRBD1. Germline V gene lookup returns CDR1 SGHVS and CDR2 FQNEAQ. J lost 5 bases, V lost 5 bases, and 6 bases had no gene match. The CDR3 runs to 15 residues. The CDR3 region is CASSMIGTGGDTQYF. The CDR3 bases are TGTGCCAGCAGCATGATCGGGACAGGGGGAGATACGCAGTATTTT.

The chain employs TRBV19 and TRBJ1-2, with 9 bases lining up with TRBD1. Trimming took 7 bases from V and 3 from J; bases not matched to a gene: 3. In germline, CDR1 is LNHDA, CDR2 SQIVND (reference sequence). This CDR3 is built from 13 residues. The CDR3: CASMGTGYYGYTF. The CDR3 DNA follows: TGTGCCAGTATGGGGACAGGGTACTATGGCTACACCTTC.

This clonotype was observed many times. The chain couples TRBV3-1 to TRBJ2-7; the D is unclear. The CDR3 is made up of 15 amino acids. CDR1 is LGHDT, CDR2 YNNKEL, per germline (reference sequence). Trimming shortened V by 3 bases and J by 0 bases, and 12 bases separated the two germline ends. CDR3 in DNA: TGTGCCAGCAGCCAGGATCTCACCGACTCCTACGAGCAGTACTTC. It is translated as CASSQDLTDSYEQYF.

The table lists this clonotype with a few counts. CDR3 amino acids: CASRQEGRQFF. CDR3 bases: TGTGCCAGCAGGCAAGAGGGGCGGCAGTTCTTC. V and J are TRBV2 and TRBJ2-1; D might be TRBD1 or TRBD2, each matching 5 bases. Trimming removed 6 bases at V and 12 bases at J, with 12 bases between. The germline CDR1 and CDR2 sequences are SNHLY and FYNNEI. The CDR3 covers 11 residues.

This clonotype has at least ten counts. The chain uses TRBV6-6 and TRBJ2-1, with D possibly TRBD1 on 6 matching bases. V was pared by 0 bases and J by 6 bases, with 15 bases between. CDR3 length: 16 residues. Germline values: CDR1 MNHNY, CDR2 SVGAGI (reference sequence). In DNA form, the CDR3 reads TGTGCCAGCAGTTACTCGACGACAGGCCCAGGCAATGAGCAGTTCTTC. This translates into CASSYSTTGPGNEQFF.

The rearrangement joins TRBV27 to TRBJ1-5, with D possibly being TRBD1 (6 bases). CDR1 MNHEY and CDR2 SMNVEV come from the germline V gene (reference sequence). V lost 5 bases, J lost 0 bases, and 14 bases lay in between. The CDR3 runs to 16 residues. The CDR3 region is CASSIGRGYSNQPQHF. CDR3 nucleotide sequence: TGTGCCAGCAGTATTGGCAGGGGATATAGCAATCAGCCCCAGCATTTT.

There are many counts of this clonotype. The V call is TRBV3-1, the J call TRBJ2-1; D remains unclear. Germline V lookup: CDR1 LGHDT, CDR2 YNNKEL (reference sequence). The CDR3 covers 12 residues. V lost 0 bases, J lost 7 bases, and 4 bases lay in between. The chain's CDR3 is CASSQEGNEQFF. In DNA, the CDR3 is TGTGCCAGCAGCCAAGAAGGGAATGAGCAGTTCTTC.

This clonotype was counted between two and nine times. The rearrangement uses TRBV5-4 and TRBJ2-7, with TRBD1 matching 11 bases. Germline V gene data show CDR1 as SGHNT and CDR2 as YYREEE (reference sequence). V dropped 4 bases and J dropped 4; count of bases not matched to a gene: 13. The CDR3 is 17 amino acids. The CDR3, as DNA: TGTGCCAGCAGCCCTTGGACAGGGGGCCTTCTTACGTACGAGCAGTACTTC. As protein: CASSPWTGGLLTYEQYF.

This clonotype was detected many times. This rearrangement joins TRBV28 to TRBJ2-7, with unresolved D. Looked up from germline, CDR1 is MDHEN and CDR2 is SYDVKM. V was trimmed by 6 bases and J by 4 bases, leaving 7 bases between them. The CDR3 loop spans 11 amino acids. The CDR3 loop reads CASRATYEQYF. The CDR3 DNA is TGTGCCAGCAGGGCGACTTACGAGCAGTACTTC.

This clonotype has more than one count but fewer than ten. The rearrangement links TRBV27 to TRBJ2-1; no clear D. Germline V lookup: CDR1 MNHEY, CDR2 SMNVEV (reference sequence). V was clipped by 2 bases and J by 6 bases, with 11 bases between them. The CDR3 is made up of 14 amino acids. CDR3 nucleotide sequence: TGTGCCAGCAGTTTACCGTTGGCTACCAATGAGCAGTTCTTC. This sequence encodes CASSLPLATNEQFF.

This clonotype was seen many times. The rearrangement uses TRBV7-2 and TRBJ2-1; possible D gene TRBD1, 5 bases. V was shortened by 8 bases and J by 9 bases, with 11 bases between the two germline ends. This CDR3 is built from 11 residues. Germline CDR1 SGHTA, CDR2 FQGNSA. The CDR3 nucleotides read TGTGCCAGCGTAGGGGCGATTGAGCAGTTCTTC. Amino acids: CASVGAIEQFF.